This is a list of T cell receptor beta chains from one sample in a study of T-cell memory formation after mild COVID-19. Each CDR3 protein gets one entry after TCRdb re-called the 5' RACE reads with MiXCR. Of about 560,000 distinct CDR3 sequences listed, approximately 18% are singletons. The sequencing sample was made of PBMCs or a T cell subset sorted from them (not recorded which). Source of these receptors: an adult woman who had mild COVID-19 (a few samples of this study predate the infection). Cell type and time point are not known. The CDR3 runs from the conserved cysteine through the conserved F or W. A D gene is named only where the DNA matches it firmly. Not every row has a clone size; where given, it reads once, few, many or a size class.

NA TRBJ2-5 few TRBV15 TGTGCCACCAGCAGAGATCCCCCGGGACTGCCAGTAGAGACCCAGTACTTC CATSRDPPGLPVETQYF
TRBD2 TRBJ2-1 NA TRBV20-1 TGCAGTGCTAGAATACTAGCGGGACCCTACAATGAGCAGTTCTTC CSARILAGPYNEQFF
TRBD2 TRBJ2-1 few TRBV7-6 TGTGCCAGCAGCTTAGTAGGACTAGGAAATGAGCAGTTCTTC CASSLVGLGNEQFF
NA TRBJ1-6 NA TRBV12-3/TRBV12-4 TGTGCCAGCAGTTTATCGCCCCCGGGCCTTGGGTCACCCCTCCACTTT CASSLSPPGLGSPLHF
NA TRBJ2-2 NA TRBV5-4 TGTGCCAGCAGCTCCCCGGTACGGGGGCAGAGCACCGGGGAGCTGTTTTTT CASSSPVRGQSTGELFF
NA TRBJ2-5 few TRBV7-8 TGTGCCAGCAGCCAACGCCTGCTCCAAGAGACCCAGTACTTC CASSQRLLQETQYF
NA TRBJ2-5 NA TRBV12-3/TRBV12-4 TGTGCCAGCAGTTCTGTAGGGTCCGAGGAGACCCAGTACTTC CASSSVGSEETQYF
NA TRBJ1-5 NA TRBV6-5 TGTGCCAGCAGTTCCCTGGGCCGGAATCAGCCCCAGCATTTT CASSSLGRNQPQHF
TRBD1 TRBJ2-2 NA TRBV24-1 TGTGCCACCAGTGAGTCATTGGGACAGCTCACCGGGGAGCTGTTTTTT CATSESLGQLTGELFF
NA TRBJ1-1 NA TRBV7-2 TGTGCCAGCAGCCGTGGGGGTAAGGTCACTGAAGCTTTCTTT CASSRGGKVTEAFF
NA TRBJ1-1 few TRBV9 TGTGCCAGCAGCGTAACGAGTCAGAACACTGAAGCTTTCTTT CASSVTSQNTEAFF
NA TRBJ1-1 once TRBV7-2 TGTGCCAGCATCCCAGGAGGATCTTATAGCACTGAAGCTTTCTTT CASIPGGSYSTEAFF
NA TRBJ2-5 many TRBV12-3/TRBV12-4 TGTGCCAGCAGTTGGGTAATCGCGACCCAGTACTTC CASSWVIATQYF
TRBD1 TRBJ2-7 NA TRBV12-3/TRBV12-4 TGTGCCAGCAGTTCCTGGGACAGGGAGGACGAGCAGTACTTC CASSSWDREDEQYF
TRBD1 TRBJ2-2 NA TRBV4-1 TGCGCCAGCAGCCAAACTGACAGGGCCGGCGGGGAGCTGTTTTTT CASSQTDRAGGELFF
NA TRBJ2-2 NA TRBV7-7 TGTGCTAGCAGCTTAGCCCCAGGATCCGGGGAGCTGTTTTTT CASSLAPGSGELFF
NA TRBJ1-1 few TRBV29-1 TGCAGCGTGGTAACAACAAGCACTGAAGCTTTCTTT CSVVTTSTEAFF
NA TRBJ2-1 NA TRBV2 TGTGCCAGCAGTGTTCGGGGGAGTTCCTACAATGAGCAGTTCTTC CASSVRGSSYNEQFF
TRBD2 TRBJ2-3 NA TRBV12-3/TRBV12-4 TGTGCCAGCAGTTTCGTCGGGACTAGAACAGATACGCAGTATTTT CASSFVGTRTDTQYF
NA TRBJ1-4 NA TRBV3-1 TGTGCCAGCAGCTCACGGGGTTCGCATGGTGAAAAACTGTTTTTT CASSSRGSHGEKLFF
NA TRBJ2-7 NA TRBV12-3/TRBV12-4 TGTGCCAGCAGTTTATCCCTTTCCTACGAGCAGTACTTC CASSLSLSYEQYF
NA TRBJ2-5 NA TRBV24-1 TGTGCCACCAGTGACGGCCTTACGGCCCAGTACTTC CATSDGLTAQYF
TRBD2 TRBJ2-5 few TRBV12-3/TRBV12-4 TGTGCCAGCAGTTTGGGCCTCCTCTGGCGGGAGCGGTCCCAAGAGACCCAGTACTTC CASSLGLLWRERSQETQYF
TRBD1 TRBJ1-2 few TRBV24-1 TGTGCCACCTCGCCGGGGGGACAGGGGGCGTTGGACTATGGCTACACCTTC CATSPGGQGALDYGYTF
TRBD2 TRBJ2-5 NA TRBV3-1 TGTGCCAGCAGCCAGACTTGGGCGGGGGGGCAAGAGACCCAGTACTTC CASSQTWAGGQETQYF
TRBD1 TRBJ2-1 NA TRBV2 TGTGCCAGCAGCGCATACAGGGGAAGGTACAATGAGCAGTTCTTC CASSAYRGRYNEQFF
TRBD1 TRBJ1-2 NA TRBV6-5 TGTGCCAGCAGTCCGCCGGGACAGGGTTTTTGGGGCTACACCTTC CASSPPGQGFWGYTF
NA TRBJ2-7 few TRBV4-3 TGCGCCAGCAGCCAACGTCCCAGGAGCTCCTACGAGCAGTACTTC CASSQRPRSSYEQYF
NA TRBJ1-5 many TRBV7-2 TGTGCCAGCAGCTTGCAGGGCTTGGGCCAGCCCCAGCATTTT CASSLQGLGQPQHF
NA TRBJ1-2 NA TRBV29-1 TGCAGCGTTGAAGAGGGAGCCAGCTTCTATGGCTACACCTTC CSVEEGASFYGYTF
NA TRBJ1-4 few TRBV7-2 TGTGCCAGCAGCTTAGACGGCAGCTGGCCTGAAAAACTGTTTTTT CASSLDGSWPEKLFF
TRBD2 TRBJ2-5 few TRBV7-3 TGTGCCAGCAGCTCGGGGACTAGCGCCAAAGAGACCCAGTACTTC CASSSGTSAKETQYF
TRBD2 TRBJ2-1 NA TRBV29-1 TGCAGCGTCGGGGGACTAGCGGGATACAATGAGCAGTTCTTC CSVGGLAGYNEQFF
NA TRBJ1-4 few TRBV7-3 TGTGCCAGCAGCCCCCGGGGAGGGGTTGGGGGTGAAAAACTGTTTTTT CASSPRGGVGGEKLFF
TRBD2 TRBJ2-1 NA TRBV7-9 TGTGCCAGCAGCTTCCTACTCGAGCGGGAGAACTACAATGAGCAGTTCTTC CASSFLLERENYNEQFF
NA TRBJ2-3 NA TRBV3-1 TGTGCCAGCAGCCAAATGCGCGGGGGCACAGATACGCAGTATTTT CASSQMRGGTDTQYF
NA TRBJ1-5 few TRBV24-1 TGTGCCACCAGTGGAAGGGGGAGTAGCAATCAGCCCCAGCATTTT CATSGRGSSNQPQHF
NA TRBJ1-2 NA TRBV2 TGTGCCAGCAGTGAAGTGGGTGGCTACACCTTC CASSEVGGYTF
NA TRBJ2-3 many TRBV24-1 TGTGCCACCAGTGATCGGACATCGCCTAGCACAGATACGCAGTATTTT CATSDRTSPSTDTQYF
NA TRBJ2-7 NA TRBV3-2 TGTGCCAGCAGCCAAGGGGTCCAGGGCCCATACGAGCAGTACTTC CASSQGVQGPYEQYF
TRBD2 TRBJ2-2 NA TRBV6-2/TRBV6-3 TGTGCCAGCACCGCTTTAGCGGGAGACACCGGGGAGCTGTTTTTT CASTALAGDTGELFF
TRBD2 TRBJ2-3 NA TRBV19 TGTGCCAGTAGTATAATGCCGACTAGCGGGAGAAGAGGCACAGATACGCAGTATTTT CASSIMPTSGRRGTDTQYF